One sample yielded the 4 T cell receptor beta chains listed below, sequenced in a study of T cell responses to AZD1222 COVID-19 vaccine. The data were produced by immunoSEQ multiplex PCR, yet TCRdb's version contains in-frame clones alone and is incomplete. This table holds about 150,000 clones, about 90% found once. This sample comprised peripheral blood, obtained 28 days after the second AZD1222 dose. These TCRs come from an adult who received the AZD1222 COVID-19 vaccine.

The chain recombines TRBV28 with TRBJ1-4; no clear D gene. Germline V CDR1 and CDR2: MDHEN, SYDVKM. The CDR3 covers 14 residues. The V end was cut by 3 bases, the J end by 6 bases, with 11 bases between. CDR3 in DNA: TGTGCCAGCAGTTTGCCCCGACACGATGAAAAACTGTTTTTT. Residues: CASSLPRHDEKLFF. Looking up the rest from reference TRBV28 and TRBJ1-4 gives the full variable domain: DVKVTQSSRYLVKRTGEKVFLECVQDMDHENMFWYRQDPGLGLRLIYFSYDVKMKEKGDIPEGYSVSREKKERFSLILESASTNQTSMYLCASSLPRHDEKLFFGSGTQLSVL.

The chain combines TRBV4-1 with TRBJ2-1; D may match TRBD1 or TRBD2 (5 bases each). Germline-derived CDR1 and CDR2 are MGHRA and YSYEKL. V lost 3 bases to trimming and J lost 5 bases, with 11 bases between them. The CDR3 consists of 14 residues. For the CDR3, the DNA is TGCGCCAGCAGCCAGGACCGAGGGGACAATGAGCAGTTCTTC. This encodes CASSQDRGDNEQFF.

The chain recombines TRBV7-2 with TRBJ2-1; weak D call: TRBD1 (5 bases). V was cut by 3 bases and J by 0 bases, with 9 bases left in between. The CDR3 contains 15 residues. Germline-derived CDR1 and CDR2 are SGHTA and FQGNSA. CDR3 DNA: TGTGCCAGCAGCTTTCAAGACAGCTCCTACAATGAGCAGTTCTTC. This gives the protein CASSFQDSSYNEQFF. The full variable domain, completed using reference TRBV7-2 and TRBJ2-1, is GAGVSQSPSNKVTEKGKDVELRCDPISGHTALYWYRQSLGQGLEFLIYFQGNSAPDKSGLPSDRFSAERTGGSVSTLTIQRTQQEDSAVYLCASSFQDSSYNEQFFGPGTRLTVL.

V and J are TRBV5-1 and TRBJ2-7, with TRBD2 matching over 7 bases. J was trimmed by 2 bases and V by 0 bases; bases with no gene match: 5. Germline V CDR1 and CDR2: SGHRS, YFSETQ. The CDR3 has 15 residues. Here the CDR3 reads CASSLGTGTTYEQYF. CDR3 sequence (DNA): TGCGCCAGCAGCTTGGGGACCGGGACTACCTACGAGCAGTACTTC.